These 32 T cell receptor beta chains share one sample of origin, sequenced in a study of T-cell memory formation after mild COVID-19. TCRdb fed the 5' RACE reads into MiXCR, producing one record per CDR3 protein. The sample contains 350,000 to 550,000 distinct CDR3 sequences, about a sixth of which appear only once. Sequencing used PBMCs or a T cell subset sorted from them (not recorded which). The receptors shown here come from a young man who had mild COVID-19 (a few samples of this study predate the infection). Cell type and time point are not known.

In its sample, this clonotype was seen many times. The chain is built from TRBV5-1 and TRBJ1-2; the D is unclear. V lost 2 bases to trimming and J lost 0 bases, with 5 bases between them. Germline V lookup: CDR1 SGHRS, CDR2 YFSETQ. The CDR3 consists of 13 residues. CDR3 in DNA: TGCGCCAGCAGCTTCTCAGCTAACTATGGCTACACCTTC. Translated: CASSFSANYGYTF.

This clonotype was detected a few times. The CDR3 is CASSWAWPTEPNSPLHF. CDR3 in DNA: TGTGCCAGCAGTTGGGCCTGGCCGACCGAACCTAATTCACCCCTCCACTTT. The rearrangement joins TRBV6-2 or TRBV6-3 to TRBJ1-6; D gene uncertain. The CDR3 extends over 17 amino acids. Trimming pared 4 bases from V and 6 bases from J, leaving 19 bases between. Looked up from germline, CDR1 is MNHEY and CDR2 is SVGEGT.

The chain links TRBV9 to TRBJ2-5, with 10 bases lining up with TRBD2. Looked up from germline, CDR1 is SGDLS and CDR2 is YYNGEE. The CDR3 totals 15 residues. With 4 bases clipped from V and 5 bases from J, the junction kept 8 bases outside the gene matches. CDR3: CASSLGTSEWETQYF. CDR3 DNA sequence: TGTGCCAGCAGCCTCGGGACTAGCGAATGGGAGACCCAGTACTTC.

CDR3 in amino acids: CASRPPRITYEQYF. CDR3 DNA sequence: TGTGCCAGCAGACCTCCAAGGATTACCTACGAGCAGTACTTC. The chain joins TRBV6-2 or TRBV6-3 to TRBJ2-7; no definite D call. The germline V gene has CDR1 MNHEY and CDR2 SVGEGT. This CDR3 region has 14 residues. Deletions cut 6 bases from V and 2 bases from J, with 14 bases between.

The V and J genes are TRBV6-2 or TRBV6-3 and TRBJ1-1; D is unclear. V lost 2 bases to trimming and J lost 6 bases, with 7 bases between them. The CDR3 consists of 12 residues. The germline V gene has CDR1 MNHEY and CDR2 SVGEGT. CDR3 region: CASSYRAPEAFF. CDR3 DNA sequence: TGTGCCAGCAGTTACAGGGCCCCTGAAGCTTTCTTT.

The table lists this clonotype with many counts. The chain joins TRBV7-2 to TRBJ1-2, with 12 bases that match TRBD1. CDR1 is SGHTA and CDR2 is FQGNSA in the germline V gene. The J segment lost 7 bases and the V segment lost 0 bases, leaving 3 bases of the junction unmatched. The length of the CDR3 is 15 residues. The CDR3 nucleotides read TGTGCCAGCAGCTTAGCGGGACAGGGGGCTGGTGGCTACACCTTC. This encodes CASSLAGQGAGGYTF.

This clonotype was found a few times. The chain couples TRBV5-1 to TRBJ2-7; possible D gene TRBD1, 5 bases. The germline V gene encodes CDR1 SGHRS and CDR2 YFSETQ. V was pared by 6 bases and J by 4 bases, with 14 bases between. The CDR3 runs to 13 residues. CDR3 coding DNA: TGCGCCAGCACCCTCACAGGTGAATACGAGCAGTACTTC. It specifies CASTLTGEYEQYF.

The J gene is TRBJ1-2, the V gene TRBV4-1, with TRBD1 matching over 7 bases. The CDR3 spans 15 residues. V lost 9 bases to trimming and J lost 3 bases; unmatched junction nucleotides: 13. Germline CDR1 and CDR2: MGHRA and YSYEKL. The chain's CDR3 is CASSTREGQYYGYTF. Here the CDR3 DNA reads TGCGCCAGTTCGACTCGGGAGGGACAGTACTATGGCTACACCTTC.

The chain couples TRBV6-5 to TRBJ1-1, with TRBD1 matching 9 bases. There are 16 residues in the CDR3. CDR1 MNHEY and CDR2 SVGAGI come from the germline V gene. V gave up 6 bases and J gave up 3 bases; unmatched junction bases: 11. CDR3 nucleotide sequence: TGTGCCAGCAGACATTTGGGGACAGGGTTGGACACTGAAGCTTTCTTT. Translating it yields CASRHLGTGLDTEAFF.

The chain has TRBV28 and TRBJ2-4; tentative D call: TRBD2 (6 bases). Trimming left V 3 bases short and J 4 bases short, with 19 bases between. Germline lookup yields CDR1 MDHEN and CDR2 SYDVKM. The CDR3 contains 17 residues. The CDR3 DNA follows: TGTGCCAGCAGTTTCACCCCCCTGCGGGACCTAAAAAACATTCAGTACTTC. It translates to CASSFTPLRDLKNIQYF. Variable domain in full (rest from reference TRBV28 and TRBJ2-4): DVKVTQSSRYLVKRTGEKVFLECVQDMDHENMFWYRQDPGLGLRLIYFSYDVKMKEKGDIPEGYSVSREKKERFSLILESASTNQTSMYLCASSFTPLRDLKNIQYFGAGTRLSVL.

This clonotype was seen at least ten times. V gene TRBV6-5 combines with J gene TRBJ2-1; D remains unclear. The CDR3 has 13 residues. V was cut by 6 bases and J by 3 bases, with 9 bases left in between. Germline CDR1 and CDR2: MNHEY and SVGAGI. CDR3 protein: CASRPTDYNEQFF. The DNA for the CDR3 is TGTGCCAGCAGGCCAACGGACTACAATGAGCAGTTCTTC.

This clonotype has only a few counts. J is TRBJ1-1 and V is TRBV18, with 7 bases that match TRBD1. CDR1 is KGHSH, CDR2 LQKENI, per germline. V shed 8 bases and J 4 bases; nucleotides not matched to a gene: 7. This CDR3 region has 13 residues. For the CDR3, the DNA is TGTGCCAGCCGACAGGGCCAGGGCACTGAAGCTTTCTTT. Translating gives CASRQGQGTEAFF.

This clonotype was observed a handful of times. J is TRBJ2-5 and V is TRBV29-1, with D maybe TRBD2 (5 bases). This CDR3 has 13 amino acids. Between the trimmed V and J ends, which lost 3 bases and 7 bases, there was a span of 15 bases. Germline V CDR1 and CDR2: SQVTM, ANQGSEA. CDR3 sequence: CSVDVLTGGTQYF. The CDR3 DNA is TGCAGCGTTGACGTCTTAACCGGAGGGACCCAGTACTTC.

This clonotype appeared a few times. The rearrangement links TRBV6-9 to TRBJ2-5; 7 bases are shared with TRBD1. The length of the CDR3 is 15 residues. V lost 2 bases and J lost 2; bases outside the gene matches: 5. In germline, CDR1 is MNHGY, CDR2 SVAAGI. DNA for the CDR3: TGTGCCAGCAGTTATAGGCCGGACAGGCAAGAGACCCAGTACTTC. The encoded protein is CASSYRPDRQETQYF.

This clonotype was counted between two and nine times. This chain links TRBV10-3 with TRBJ2-1; 12 bases are a match to TRBD2. Germline trimming cut 11 bases from V and 0 bases from J; bases unmatched to any gene: 11. Germline V lookup: CDR1 ENHRY, CDR2 SYGVKD. This CDR3 has 17 amino acids. The CDR3 DNA follows: TGTGCCTCCTCTAGCGGGGGGGCAGTGAGCTCCTACAATGAGCAGTTCTTC. Protein: CASSSGGAVSSYNEQFF.

This clonotype was detected a few times. The chain recombines TRBV9 with TRBJ2-1; TRBD1 matches 9 bases. The length of the CDR3 is 14 residues. The J segment lost 4 bases and the V segment lost 6 bases, leaving 5 bases of the junction unmatched. Germline V gene lookup returns CDR1 SGDLS and CDR2 YYNGEE. The CDR3 region has the DNA TGTGCCAGCACCTCCGGGACAGGGTACAATGAGCAGTTCTTC. Protein sequence: CASTSGTGYNEQFF.

This clonotype has just a few counts. CDR3 DNA: TGTGCCAGCAGCCGGGACCGACTTTGGGGTACGCAGTATTTT. Protein: CASSRDRLWGTQYF. The chain recombines TRBV27 with TRBJ2-3; D might be TRBD1 or TRBD2, each matching 5 bases. The V gene lost 6 bases and the J gene lost 8 bases, with 18 bases spanning the gap. The CDR3 is made up of 14 amino acids. Looked up from germline, CDR1 is MNHEY and CDR2 is SMNVEV (reference sequence).

The chain has TRBV6-2 or TRBV6-3 and TRBJ1-5, with D possibly TRBD1 on 5 matching bases. V lost 4 bases and J 1 base, leaving 20 bases between the germline ends. The CDR3 is made up of 18 amino acids. Germline CDR1 MNHEY, CDR2 SVGEGT. The CDR3 region has the DNA TGTGCCAGCAGTTCTCGAGGGTTCGACAGAGCGAGCAATCAGCCCCAGCATTTT. It translates to CASSSRGFDRASNQPQHF.

The rearrangement uses TRBV4-3 and TRBJ2-3, with D unclear. With 0 bases removed from V and 6 bases from J, the gap between germline ends came to 16 bases. The CDR3 length is 16 residues. Germline V lookup: CDR1 LGHNA, CDR2 YSLEER. DNA for the CDR3: TGCGCCAGCAGCCAAGACCCCTTTAGACTCGTCGATACGCAGTATTTT. It encodes CASSQDPFRLVDTQYF.

This clonotype has just a few counts. The chain is built from TRBV4-3 and TRBJ2-1; the D gene is possibly TRBD1 (5 bases). Deletions cut 0 bases from V and 0 bases from J, with 12 bases between. The CDR3 consists of 17 residues. The germline V gene encodes CDR1 LGHNA and CDR2 YSLEER. The CDR3 region is CASSQETDLSSYNEQFF. In DNA form, the CDR3 reads TGCGCCAGCAGCCAAGAGACAGACCTGAGCTCCTACAATGAGCAGTTCTTC.

This clonotype turned up a few times. V and J are TRBV7-3 and TRBJ2-1, with TRBD1 as a possible D gene (6 bases). Germline V CDR1 and CDR2: SGHTA, FQGTGA. V was cut by 4 bases and J by 6 bases, with 13 bases left in between. This CDR3 has 14 residues. CDR3 region: CASSSGSGVNEQFF. Written as DNA, the CDR3 is TGTGCCAGCAGCTCCGGGTCAGGGGTCAATGAGCAGTTCTTC.

The chain is built from TRBV7-2 and TRBJ2-7; 7 bases agree with TRBD2. The germline gives CDR1 SGHTA, CDR2 FQGNSA. This CDR3 has 12 amino acids. CDR3 sequence (DNA): TGTGCCAGCAGCTCGCCGGGACTATCCGTCCAGGTG. Translating gives CASSSPGLSVQV.

The chain is built from TRBV9 and TRBJ2-3, with D possibly called TRBD1 or TRBD2 (5 bases each). In germline, CDR1 is SGDLS, CDR2 YYNGEE. CDR3 length: 14 residues. Trimming took 0 bases from V and 5 from J, leaving 10 bases between them. The CDR3 sequence is CASSVAGAKDTQYF. CDR3 DNA: TGTGCCAGCAGCGTAGCCGGGGCCAAAGATACGCAGTATTTT.

The rearrangement joins TRBV15 to TRBJ2-2; D is ambiguous. Trimming stripped 1 base from V and 8 bases from J, with 5 bases between. The germline CDR1 and CDR2 sequences are LNHNV and YYDKDF (reference sequence). This CDR3 spans 12 amino acids. This CDR3 reads CATSRAGGELFF. The CDR3 DNA follows: TGTGCCACCAGCAGAGCTGGGGGGGAGCTGTTTTTT.

The V gene is TRBV7-2, the J gene TRBJ2-1; possibly TRBD1 or TRBD2 for D (5 bases each). V was cut by 5 bases and J by 13 bases, with 12 bases left in between. This CDR3 comprises 11 residues. Germline loops: CDR1 SGHTA, CDR2 FQGNSA. In DNA, the CDR3 is TGTGCCAGCAGCCGCGTTGGGGGTCAGTTCTTC. This gives the protein CASSRVGGQFF.

A few counts support this clonotype. V is TRBV6-5 and J is TRBJ1-1, with D unclear. From germline, CDR1 is MNHEY and CDR2 SVGAGI. There are 13 residues in the CDR3. Trimming took 7 bases from V and 7 from J, leaving 16 bases between them. The CDR3 reads CASKKGGGHEAFF. The CDR3, as DNA: TGTGCCAGCAAGAAGGGTGGAGGGCATGAAGCTTTCTTT.

The V and J genes are TRBV5-1 and TRBJ2-4; TRBD2 matches 9 bases. The CDR3 extends over 15 amino acids. V was pared by 0 bases and J by 9 bases, with 7 bases of the junction left unmatched. Germline CDR1 and CDR2: SGHRS and YFSETQ. This CDR3 reads CASSLAAGGFGIQYF. The CDR3 DNA reads as TGCGCCAGCAGCTTGGCGGCGGGGGGGTTTGGCATTCAGTACTTC.

The genes are TRBV5-1 and TRBJ1-1, with D possibly being TRBD1 (6 bases). Trimming removed 7 bases from V and 1 base from J, with 14 bases in between. The CDR3 has 14 residues. Germline CDR1 is SGHRS and CDR2 is YFSETQ. The CDR3 loop is CASGPTGQNTEAFF. CDR3 coding DNA: TGCGCCAGCGGCCCGACAGGACAGAACACTGAAGCTTTCTTT.

This clonotype was found many times. The chain has TRBV30 and TRBJ2-3; D unresolved. The germline V and J ends were trimmed by 5 bases and 6 bases, with 9 bases remaining between them. Germline values: CDR1 GTSNPN, CDR2 SVGIG (reference sequence). The CDR3 is 11 residues long. The CDR3 region has the DNA TGTGCCTGGGGACGAAGGGATACGCAGTATTTT. Protein product: CAWGRRDTQYF.

This chain uses TRBV20-1 with TRBJ2-7; 11 bases match TRBD2. CDR3 length: 16 amino acids. Germline V lookup: CDR1 DFQATT, CDR2 SNEGSKA (reference sequence). Trimming removed 3 bases from V and 0 bases from J; junction bases left unmatched: 7. CDR3 region: CSARPLAGGSSYEQYF. The CDR3, as DNA: TGCAGTGCTAGGCCCCTAGCGGGGGGCAGCTCCTACGAGCAGTACTTC.

This clonotype was seen a few times. The chain joins TRBV7-9 to TRBJ2-7, with a tentative D call TRBD2 (6 bases). The CDR3 sequence is 14 residues long. The ends were cut back, 5 bases at V and 5 bases at J, with 16 bases in the middle. CDR1 and CDR2 from the germline V gene are SEHNR and FQNEAQ (reference sequence). The CDR3 bases are TGTGCCAGCAGCAAGGCGGGAATCGGGAACGAGCAGTACGTC. This sequence encodes CASSKAGIGNEQYV.

The chain has TRBV20-1 and TRBJ1-6; the D is unclear. Per the germline V gene, CDR1 is DFQATT and CDR2 is SNEGSKA (reference sequence). This CDR3 comprises 13 residues. Trimming pared 1 base from V and 9 bases from J, leaving 10 bases between. The CDR3 sequence: CSARAQVSSPLHF. CDR3 DNA sequence: TGCAGTGCTAGAGCTCAAGTGTCTTCACCCCTCCACTTT.